Shown below are 18 T cell receptor beta chains from a single sample sequenced in a study of shared clonotypes between healthy human individuals. Produced via immunoSEQ multiplex PCR; TCRdb's table is partial and in-frame only. Here the sample spans hundreds of thousands of clones, roughly four fifths being singletons. The specimen sequenced was PBMCs. Every receptor here comes from a woman aged 40 to 50 in good health. Some clones in this sample may be carry-over from other donors' samples.

The chain uses TRBV5-1 and TRBJ2-7; D unclear. Germline V lookup: CDR1 SGHRS, CDR2 YFSETQ. The CDR3 extends over 12 amino acids. The ends were cut back, 4 bases at V and 2 bases at J, with 7 bases in the middle. The CDR3 DNA follows: TGCGCCAGCAGCCGAGAAACCTACGAGCAGTACTTC. Translating it yields CASSRETYEQYF.

The chain employs TRBV7-9 and TRBJ2-7; D is possibly TRBD2 (6 bases). V shed 0 bases and J shed 5 bases, with 11 bases lying between them. There are 14 residues in the CDR3. Germline CDR1 and CDR2: SEHNR and FQNEAQ (reference sequence). The CDR3 reads CASSLAGSVHEQYF. CDR3 in DNA: TGTGCCAGCAGCTTAGCCGGGAGTGTCCACGAGCAGTACTTC.

V and J are TRBV7-2 and TRBJ1-2; D is unclear. This CDR3 is built from 12 residues. Germline assignment: CDR1 SGHTA and CDR2 FQGNSA. Trimming shortened V by 5 bases and J by 5 bases, and 9 bases separated the two germline ends. The CDR3 loop is CASSQVDYGYTF. The CDR3 bases are TGTGCCAGCAGCCAAGTGGATTATGGCTACACCTTC.

The gene calls are TRBV28 and TRBJ2-3; TRBD2 aligns across 8 bases. The germline gives CDR1 MDHEN, CDR2 SYDVKM. This CDR3 has 15 residues. With 8 bases clipped from V and 2 bases from J, the junction kept 9 bases outside the gene matches. The CDR3 region has the DNA TGTGCCAGCGGTTACGGGAGGGGATACACAGATACGCAGTATTTT. The encoded protein is CASGYGRGYTDTQYF.

The V gene is TRBV18, the J gene TRBJ1-2; D is perhaps TRBD1 (5 bases). Per germline, CDR1 KGHSH and CDR2 LQKENI. This CDR3 has 15 amino acids. V lost 11 bases, J lost 8 bases, and 27 bases lay in between. As DNA, the CDR3 is TGTGCCGGTCAGGAGCGGGACTCTCGCGAGAGAGGCTACACCTTC. Translated, it gives CAGQERDSRERGYTF.

The count of this clone is one. This chain connects TRBV28 to TRBJ1-2, with 7 bases identical to TRBD1. The germline gives CDR1 MDHEN, CDR2 SYDVKM. V trimming: 1 base; J trimming: 5 bases; junction bases outside the gene matches: 4. CDR3 size: 14 residues. The DNA for the CDR3 is TGTGCCAGCAGTTTATACAGGGGAGCATATGGCTACACCTTC. It translates to CASSLYRGAYGYTF.

The chain employs TRBV9 and TRBJ2-7; 10 nucleotides agree with TRBD2. CDR3 length: 15 amino acids. Germline loops: CDR1 SGDLS, CDR2 YYNGEE. The junction had 11 bases not matched to a gene; V was cut back by 4 bases and J by 7 bases. The CDR3 region has the DNA TGTGCCAGCAGCCCCAGGGCTAGCGGGAGAGAGGAGCAGTACTTC. This translates into CASSPRASGREEQYF. The whole variable domain, remainder taken from reference TRBV9 and TRBJ2-7, is DSGVTQTPKHLITATGQRVTLRCSPRSGDLSVYWYQQSLDQGLQFLIQYYNGEERAKGNILERFSAQQFPDLHSELNLSSLELGDSALYFCASSPRASGREEQYFGPGTRLTVT.

This clone has more than one count but fewer than ten. The chain uses TRBV28 and TRBJ1-5; D remains ambiguous. The CDR3 covers 14 residues. Germline V gene data show CDR1 as MDHEN and CDR2 as SYDVKM. Trimming cost V 2 bases and J 2 bases, with 7 bases left between them. The CDR3: CASSLSFGNQPQHF. The CDR3 DNA reads TGTGCCAGCAGTTTAAGCTTTGGCAATCAGCCCCAGCATTTT.

This clone was counted only a few times. Written as DNA, the CDR3 is TGTGCCACTCGACCTTACTTCGTGGGCGAGCAGTACTTC. Translating it yields CATRPYFVGEQYF. The V and J genes are TRBV2 and TRBJ2-7; D not resolved. Looked up from germline, CDR1 is SNHLY and CDR2 is FYNNEI. The CDR3 consists of 13 residues. Trimming cost V 10 bases and J 6 bases, with 19 bases left between them.

J is TRBJ1-2 and V is TRBV28; 9 bases are shared with TRBD1. V was pared by 7 bases and J by 1 base, with 7 bases of the junction left unmatched. The germline V gene has CDR1 MDHEN and CDR2 SYDVKM. The CDR3 has 15 residues. CDR3: CASTQRTGVNYGYTF. In nucleotides, the CDR3 is TGTGCCAGCACCCAACGGACAGGGGTTAACTATGGCTACACCTTC.

CDR3 DNA sequence: TGCGCCAGCAGCCCCGGACAAGGCAGAGAAAAACTGTTTTTT. This gives the protein CASSPGQGREKLFF. The chain carries TRBV5-1 and TRBJ1-4; possibly TRBD1 for D (5 bases). The CDR3 contains 14 residues. V was shortened by 4 bases and J by 8 bases, with 15 bases between the two germline ends. Looked up from germline, CDR1 is SGHRS and CDR2 is YFSETQ.

The DNA of the CDR3 is TGCGCCAGCAGCCAGCACACCCAGGGGTCTGGAAACACCATATATTTT. Its protein is CASSQHTQGSGNTIYF. V and J are TRBV4-1 and TRBJ1-3; D is possibly TRBD1 (6 bases). Trimming shortened V by 3 bases and J by 1 base, and 13 bases separated the two germline ends. Germline loops: CDR1 MGHRA, CDR2 YSYEKL. The CDR3 totals 16 residues.

The V gene is TRBV6-1, the J gene TRBJ2-5, with 12 bases matching TRBD2. CDR1 MNHNS and CDR2 SASEGT come from the germline V gene. Losses at the gene ends were 2 bases for V and 5 bases for J; bases not matched to a gene: 6. The CDR3 loop spans 16 amino acids. The CDR3 sequence is CASSELRLAGGETQYF. CDR3 coding DNA: TGTGCCAGCAGTGAACTGAGGCTAGCGGGAGGGGAGACCCAGTACTTC.

The chain couples TRBV9 to TRBJ2-7; 15 bases agree with TRBD2. V gave up 0 bases and J gave up 6 bases; unmatched junction bases: 4. CDR3 length: 16 amino acids. Germline values: CDR1 SGDLS, CDR2 YYNGEE. The CDR3 DNA sequence: TGTGCCAGCAGCGTAGCCCCGGGACTAGCGGGAGGCGAGCAGTACTTC. Amino acids: CASSVAPGLAGGEQYF.

This clone was observed a single time. V usage is TRBV19 and J usage is TRBJ2-7; D is perhaps TRBD1 or TRBD2 (6 bases each). V shed 6 bases and J shed 3 bases, with 18 bases lying between them. In germline, CDR1 is LNHDA, CDR2 SQIVND (reference sequence). CDR3 length: 15 residues. The CDR3 reads CASSTSRGASYEQYF. As DNA, the CDR3 is TGTGCCAGTAGCACTAGCAGGGGCGCTAGCTACGAGCAGTACTTC.

This clone was counted many times. The gene calls are TRBV29-1 and TRBJ1-1; D ambiguous. Germline CDR1 SQVTM, CDR2 ANQGSEA. The CDR3 has 12 amino acids. Deletions cut 7 bases from V and 7 bases from J, with 16 bases between. The CDR3 spells CSASGSTVEAFF. CDR3 sequence (DNA): TGCAGCGCCTCGGGGTCAACAGTTGAAGCTTTCTTT.

This chain uses TRBV30 with TRBJ2-1; no reliable D call. CDR3 size: 16 residues. CDR1 and CDR2 from the germline V gene are GTSNPN and SVGIG (reference sequence). Trimming stripped 0 bases from V and 8 bases from J, with 20 bases between. In DNA, the CDR3 is TGTGCCTGGAGTGTTCCGAACGGGCGGAGCCCGGATGAGCAGTTCTTC. Translated: CAWSVPNGRSPDEQFF.

The rearrangement uses TRBV28 and TRBJ2-5; 7 bases agree with TRBD1. The CDR3 loop spans 17 amino acids. Per germline, CDR1 MDHEN and CDR2 SYDVKM. V lost 6 bases to trimming and J lost 0 bases; unmatched junction nucleotides: 13. CDR3: CASSSRYVTGDQETQYF. The CDR3 DNA sequence: TGTGCCAGCAGCTCCCGATACGTAACAGGGGACCAAGAGACCCAGTACTTC.